This T cell receptor beta chain was found in a study of blood T cell repertoires in COVID-19. The CDR3 has 19 amino acids. With V trimmed by 0 bases and J by 1 base, 5 bases remained unmatched. Looked up from germline, CDR1 is LNHNV and CDR2 is YYDKDF (reference sequence). Participants, about 18 to 100 years old, spanned under 25 US areas. It was within 2 weeks before study entry that exposed participants met a COVID-19 case. Data came from immunoSEQ multiplex PCR; TCRdb stores just in-frame clones and leaves some out. The data contain about 240,000 clones, around four fifths of them seen just once; the ten biggest clones take up 3.6%.

V gene TRBV15 combines with J gene TRBJ2-6; 11 positions agree with TRBD1. Sequencing was carried out using PBMCs or T cells enriched from blood (not recorded which). The sequence came from a woman aged 40 to 50 who had been exposed to COVID-19. CDR3 in DNA: TGTGCCACCAGCAGAGATAGGACAGGGGGCCGATCTGGGGCCAACGTCCTGACTTTC. Protein sequence: CATSRDRTGGRSGANVLTF.